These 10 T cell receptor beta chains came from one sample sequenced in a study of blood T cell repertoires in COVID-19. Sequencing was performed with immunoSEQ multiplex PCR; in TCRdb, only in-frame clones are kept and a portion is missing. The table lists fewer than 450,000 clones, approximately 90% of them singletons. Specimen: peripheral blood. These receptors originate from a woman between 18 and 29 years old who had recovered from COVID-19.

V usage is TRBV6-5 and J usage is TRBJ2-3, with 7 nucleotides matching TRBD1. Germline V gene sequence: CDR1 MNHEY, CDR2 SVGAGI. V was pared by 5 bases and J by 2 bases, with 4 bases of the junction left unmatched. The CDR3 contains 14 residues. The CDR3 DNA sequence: TGTGCCAGCAGTCCGAGGGGGCTCACAGATACGCAGTATTTT. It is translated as CASSPRGLTDTQYF.

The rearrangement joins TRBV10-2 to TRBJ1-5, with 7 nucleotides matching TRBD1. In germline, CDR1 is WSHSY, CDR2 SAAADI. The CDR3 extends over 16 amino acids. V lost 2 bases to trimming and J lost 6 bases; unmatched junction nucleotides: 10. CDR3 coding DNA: TGCGCCAGCAGTGAGCGACAGGGTTTTAGTAGTCAGCCCCAGCATTTT. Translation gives CASSERQGFSSQPQHF.

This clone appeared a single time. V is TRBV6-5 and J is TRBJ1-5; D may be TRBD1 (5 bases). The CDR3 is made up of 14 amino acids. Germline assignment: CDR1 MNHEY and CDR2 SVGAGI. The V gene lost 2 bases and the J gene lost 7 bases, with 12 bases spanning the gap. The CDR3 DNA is TGTGCCAGCAGTTACACAGGTCCGAGCCAGCCCCAGCATTTT. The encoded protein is CASSYTGPSQPQHF.

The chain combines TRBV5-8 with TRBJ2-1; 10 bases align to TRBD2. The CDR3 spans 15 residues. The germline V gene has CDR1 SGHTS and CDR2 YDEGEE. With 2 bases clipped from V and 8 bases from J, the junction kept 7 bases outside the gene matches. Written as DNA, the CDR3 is TGTGCCAGCAGCTTCGGGGCTAGCGGGAGCGATGAGCAGTTCTTC. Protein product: CASSFGASGSDEQFF.

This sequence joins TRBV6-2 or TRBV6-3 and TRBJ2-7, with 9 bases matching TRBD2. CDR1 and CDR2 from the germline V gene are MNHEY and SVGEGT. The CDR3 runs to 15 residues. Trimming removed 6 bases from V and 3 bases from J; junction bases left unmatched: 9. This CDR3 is CASSNSGRLDYEQYV. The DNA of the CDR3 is TGTGCCAGCAGCAATAGCGGGAGACTTGACTACGAGCAGTACGTC.

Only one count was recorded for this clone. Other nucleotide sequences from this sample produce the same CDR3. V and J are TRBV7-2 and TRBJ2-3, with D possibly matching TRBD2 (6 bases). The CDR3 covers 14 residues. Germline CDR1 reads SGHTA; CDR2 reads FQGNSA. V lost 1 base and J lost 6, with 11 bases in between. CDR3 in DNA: TGTGCCAGCAGCTTAGTGGGGGGTGGTGATACGCAGTATTTT. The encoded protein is CASSLVGGGDTQYF.

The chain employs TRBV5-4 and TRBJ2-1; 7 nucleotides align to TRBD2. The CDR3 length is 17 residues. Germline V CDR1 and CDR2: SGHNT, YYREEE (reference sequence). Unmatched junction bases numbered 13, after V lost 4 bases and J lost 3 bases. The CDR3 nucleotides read TGTGCCAGCAGCCTGGGGCTAGCGGCCCAAAGCTACAATGAGCAGTTCTTC. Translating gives CASSLGLAAQSYNEQFF.

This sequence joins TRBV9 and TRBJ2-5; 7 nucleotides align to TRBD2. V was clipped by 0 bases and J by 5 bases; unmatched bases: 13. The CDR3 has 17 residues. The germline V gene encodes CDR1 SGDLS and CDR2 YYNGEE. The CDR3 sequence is CASSVGVAGGGQETQYF. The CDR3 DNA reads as TGTGCCAGCAGCGTAGGGGTAGCGGGCGGAGGGCAGGAGACCCAGTACTTC.

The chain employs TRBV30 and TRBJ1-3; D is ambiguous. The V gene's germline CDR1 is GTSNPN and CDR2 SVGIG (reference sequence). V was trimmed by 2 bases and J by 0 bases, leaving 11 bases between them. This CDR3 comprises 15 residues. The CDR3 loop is CAWSTGGISGNTIYF. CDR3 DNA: TGTGCCTGGAGTACGGGAGGGATCTCTGGAAACACCATATATTTT.

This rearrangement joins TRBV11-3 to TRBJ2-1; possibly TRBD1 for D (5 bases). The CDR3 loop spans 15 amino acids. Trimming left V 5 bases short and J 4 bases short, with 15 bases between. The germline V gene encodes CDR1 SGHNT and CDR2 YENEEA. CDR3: CASSASRVGYNEQFF. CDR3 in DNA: TGTGCCAGCAGCGCCTCCAGGGTCGGGTACAATGAGCAGTTCTTC.